This T cell receptor (beta chain) comes out of a study of shared clonotypes between healthy human individuals. Study results and limitations: Sequencing depth was expected to affect clonotype sharing among donors.

This CDR3 is 14 amino acids long. Trimming took off 8 bases at V and 3 bases at J, with 17 bases between the two ends. Germline loops: CDR1 MNHEY, CDR2 SMNVEV (reference sequence). A note on this clone: What it recognizes is unknown.

Here immunoSEQ multiplex PCR was the method, and the copy in TCRdb shows in-frame clones only, minus some. Of hundreds of thousands of clones in the sample, about 92% were seen once. The naive CD8 subset, CD45RO-negative cells positively selected for CCR7, excluded terminally differentiated effector memory CD45RA+ cells. The chain uses TRBV27 and TRBJ2-7, with D possibly matching TRBD1 (6 bases). The specimen was naive CD8+ T cells sorted from blood. The source is a man aged 25-45 years in good health. The CDR3 DNA sequence: TGTGCCAGCGGCTTCCGAGACAGGTTCTACGAGCAGTACTTC. This gives the protein CASGFRDRFYEQYF.